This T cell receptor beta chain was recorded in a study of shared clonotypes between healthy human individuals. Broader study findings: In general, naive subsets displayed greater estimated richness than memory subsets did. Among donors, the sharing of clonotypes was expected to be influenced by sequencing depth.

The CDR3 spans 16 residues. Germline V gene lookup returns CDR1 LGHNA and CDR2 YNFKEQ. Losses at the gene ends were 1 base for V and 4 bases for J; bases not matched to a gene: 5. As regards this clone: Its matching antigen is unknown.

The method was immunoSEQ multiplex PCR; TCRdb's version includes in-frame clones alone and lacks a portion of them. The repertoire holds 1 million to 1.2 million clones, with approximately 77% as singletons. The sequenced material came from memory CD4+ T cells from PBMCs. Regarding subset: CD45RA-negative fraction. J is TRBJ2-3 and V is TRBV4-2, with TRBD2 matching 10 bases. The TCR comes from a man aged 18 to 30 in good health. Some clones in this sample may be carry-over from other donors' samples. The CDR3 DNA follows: TGTGCCAGCAGCCAAGTTATCGGACTAGCGGCAGATACGCAGTATTTT. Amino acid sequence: CASSQVIGLAADTQYF.